The 27 T cell receptor beta chains below all came from one sample that was sequenced in a study of T-cell memory formation after mild COVID-19. TCRdb redid the calling of the 5' RACE reads with MiXCR, one entry per CDR3 protein. Counted here are 110,000 or so distinct CDR3 sequences, approximately 22% occurring once; the ten biggest clones make up around 41%. Source material: PBMCs or a T cell subset sorted from them (not recorded which). The receptors shown here come from a man aged 18 to 29 who had mild COVID-19 (a few samples of this study predate the infection). Cell type and time point are not known.

This chain uses TRBV9 with TRBJ2-5; weak D call: TRBD2 (6 bases). V gave up 0 bases and J gave up 3 bases, with 12 bases separating them. The CDR3 is 15 residues long. Germline CDR1 is SGDLS and CDR2 is YYNGEE. CDR3 protein: CASSVGRREEETQYF. CDR3 coding DNA: TGTGCCAGCAGCGTAGGACGGAGGGAGGAAGAGACCCAGTACTTC.

This clonotype was seen more than once but under ten times. This chain links TRBV28 with TRBJ1-5; possibly TRBD1 for D (5 bases). The V and J ends lost 4 bases and 2 bases respectively, with 9 bases between them. Looked up from germline, CDR1 is MDHEN and CDR2 is SYDVKM. This CDR3 has 14 amino acids. As DNA, the CDR3 is TGTGCCAGCAGTTACAGGACCCGCAATCAGCCCCAGCATTTT. It encodes CASSYRTRNQPQHF.

The chain carries TRBV12-3 or TRBV12-4 and TRBJ1-2; D unresolved. The CDR3 runs to 13 residues. V shed 5 bases and J shed 4 bases, with 11 bases lying between them. CDR3 in DNA: TGTGCCAGCAGTCCTTCCCGGGCCTATGGCTACACCTTC. Encoded protein: CASSPSRAYGYTF.

The rearrangement links TRBV4-1 to TRBJ2-7, with 8 nucleotides matching TRBD1. J was trimmed by 0 bases and V by 0 bases; bases with no gene match: 25. Germline CDR1 reads MGHRA; CDR2 reads YSYEKL. The CDR3 consists of 23 residues. This CDR3 is CASSQEPPGYVGIETGDSYEQYF. The CDR3, as DNA: TGCGCCAGCAGCCAAGAGCCCCCGGGGTATGTGGGAATTGAGACAGGGGACTCCTACGAGCAGTACTTC.

CDR3 DNA sequence: TGTGCCAGCAGTACAGGATTCGATGGCTACACCTTC. It codes for CASSTGFDGYTF. The V gene is TRBV6-5, the J gene TRBJ1-2; TRBD1 is a possible D gene (5 bases). Germline V lookup: CDR1 MNHEY, CDR2 SVGAGI. Trimming took off 5 bases at V and 6 bases at J, with 10 bases between the two ends. The CDR3 length is 12 residues.

The chain recombines TRBV10-3 with TRBJ2-3, with 13 bases identical to TRBD2. This CDR3 comprises 17 residues. Germline-derived CDR1 and CDR2 are ENHRY and SYGVKD. V shed 3 bases, J shed 3 bases, and the junction held 6 bases outside the gene matches. CDR3 protein: CAISDLTSGGKTDTQYF. The DNA of the CDR3 is TGTGCCATCAGTGACCTGACTAGCGGGGGGAAAACAGATACGCAGTATTTT.

The table lists this clonotype with a few counts. This chain links TRBV9 with TRBJ2-7; TRBD1 agrees at 11 bases. This CDR3 comprises 16 residues. Germline V CDR1 and CDR2: SGDLS, YYNGEE. V shed 0 bases, J shed 6 bases, and the junction held 8 bases outside the gene matches. The CDR3 is CASSVDTGTGGIEQYF. CDR3 bases: TGTGCCAGCAGCGTAGATACCGGGACAGGGGGGATCGAGCAGTACTTC.

This chain uses TRBV6-6 with TRBJ2-6, with D unresolved. Between the trimmed V and J ends, which lost 9 bases and 0 bases, there was a span of 6 bases. The CDR3 sequence is 13 residues long. Per the germline V gene, CDR1 is MNHNY and CDR2 is SVGAGI (reference sequence). The CDR3 region is CASWASGANVLTF. The CDR3, as DNA: TGTGCCAGTTGGGCCTCTGGGGCCAACGTCCTGACTTTC.

The CDR3 DNA sequence: TGCAGCGTTGAGCAGGGAGCGAGGGGCTACACCTTC. Translated: CSVEQGARGYTF. The chain carries TRBV29-1 and TRBJ1-2; D possibly corresponds to TRBD1 (5 bases). CDR1 and CDR2 (germline): SQVTM, ANQGSEA. There are 12 residues in the CDR3. The V end lost 3 bases, the J end lost 8 bases, and 13 bases lay between the germline ends.

This CDR3 reads CASSYGQGMNEQYV. Written as DNA, the CDR3 is TGTGCCAGCAGTTACGGACAGGGGATGAACGAGCAGTACGTC. The chain employs TRBV6-6 and TRBJ2-7, with 9 bases matching TRBD1. The CDR3 loop spans 14 amino acids. After removal of 2 bases from V and 5 bases from J, the junction contained 4 bases not matched to a gene. Looked up from germline, CDR1 is MNHNY and CDR2 is SVGAGI (reference sequence).

The chain recombines TRBV11-2 with TRBJ2-1; TRBD1 or TRBD2 may be the D gene (7 bases each). The CDR3 totals 18 residues. V lost 1 base, J lost 2 bases, and 18 bases lay in between. Germline CDR1 reads SGHAT; CDR2 reads FQNNGV. This CDR3 reads CASSLGMGGQGAYNEQFF. The CDR3 coding sequence is TGTGCCAGCAGCTTAGGTATGGGAGGGCAGGGGGCCTACAATGAGCAGTTCTTC.

This chain joins TRBV7-2 and TRBJ1-1; D uncertain. This CDR3 is 11 amino acids long. Germline lookup yields CDR1 SGHTA and CDR2 FQGNSA. The ends were cut back, 5 bases at V and 6 bases at J, with 7 bases in the middle. CDR3 sequence reads: CASSATAEAFF. Written as DNA, the CDR3 is TGTGCCAGCAGCGCCACAGCTGAAGCTTTCTTT.

The chain employs TRBV7-2 and TRBJ1-6; the D is unclear. This CDR3 contains 17 residues. The V end was cut by 3 bases, the J end by 0 bases, with 12 bases between. In germline, CDR1 is SGHTA, CDR2 FQGNSA. The CDR3 reads CASSFGSYRSYNSPLHF. The CDR3 coding sequence is TGTGCCAGCAGCTTTGGATCCTACCGCTCCTATAATTCACCCCTCCACTTT. Full variable domain (rest looked up from reference TRBV7-2 and TRBJ1-6): GAGVSQSPSNKVTEKGKDVELRCDPISGHTALYWYRQSLGQGLEFLIYFQGNSAPDKSGLPSDRFSAERTGGSVSTLTIQRTQQEDSAVYLCASSFGSYRSYNSPLHFGNGTRLTVT.

The rearrangement uses TRBV13 and TRBJ2-3; 9 nucleotides line up with TRBD2. CDR1 is PRHDT and CDR2 is FYEKMQ in the germline V gene (reference sequence). The J segment lost 6 bases and the V segment lost 3 bases, leaving 4 bases of the junction unmatched. The CDR3 loop spans 14 amino acids. In nucleotides, the CDR3 is TGTGCCAGCAGCTTTGCGGGGGGGCCCGATACGCAGTATTTT. Its protein product is CASSFAGGPDTQYF. The complete variable domain, with remaining parts taken from reference TRBV13 and TRBJ2-3, reads AAGVIQSPRHLIKEKRETATLKCYPIPRHDTVYWYQQGPGQDPQFLISFYEKMQSDKGSIPDRFSAQQFSDYHSELNMSSLELGDSALYFCASSFAGGPDTQYFGPGTRLTVL.

Only a few counts were recorded for this clonotype. This rearrangement joins TRBV5-1 to TRBJ2-3, with TRBD1 as a possible D gene (6 bases). The CDR3 length is 12 residues. CDR1 and CDR2 (germline): SGHRS, YFSETQ. The V gene lost 4 bases and the J gene lost 11 bases, with 14 bases spanning the gap. CDR3 loop: CASSPNRAVQYF. The CDR3 nucleotides read TGCGCCAGCAGCCCCAACAGGGCTGTGCAGTATTTT.

The table lists this clonotype with a few counts. The genes are TRBV20-1 and TRBJ2-7; TRBD1 agrees at 8 bases. The junction had 5 bases not matched to a gene; V was cut back by 1 base and J by 3 bases. The germline CDR1 and CDR2 sequences are DFQATT and SNEGSKA (reference sequence). The CDR3 spans 14 residues. CDR3 nucleotides: TGCAGTGCTAGAGTAAGGGACAGGAACTACGAGCAGTACGTC. Translated, it gives CSARVRDRNYEQYV.

Many counts were recorded for this clonotype. The chain is built from TRBV5-1 and TRBJ2-1; 7 bases line up with TRBD1. This CDR3 spans 13 amino acids. Trimming took 4 bases from V and 15 from J; bases not matched to a gene: 13. Germline loops: CDR1 SGHRS, CDR2 YFSETQ. CDR3 residues: CASSPDRALLWFF. The DNA for the CDR3 is TGCGCCAGCAGCCCAGACAGGGCTCTATTATGGTTCTTC. Combining the CDR3 with reference TRBV5-1 and TRBJ2-1 gives the whole variable domain KAGVTQTPRYLIKTRGQQVTLSCSPISGHRSVSWYQQTPGQGLQFLFEYFSETQRNKGNFPGRFSGRQFSNSRSEMNVSTLELGDSALYLCASSPDRALLWFFGPGTRLTVL.

The rearrangement uses TRBV11-1 and TRBJ2-3, with D possibly TRBD2 on 7 matching bases. V was pared by 6 bases and J by 2 bases, with 15 bases between. Per germline, CDR1 SGHAT and CDR2 FQDESV (reference sequence). The CDR3 runs 15 residues. The CDR3 loop is CASSSPAGATDTQYF. CDR3 coding DNA: TGTGCCAGCAGTTCCCCGGCGGGGGCCACAGATACGCAGTATTTT.

Only a few counts were recorded for this clonotype. V gene TRBV6-5 combines with J gene TRBJ2-3, with TRBD2 matching 8 bases. Germline V CDR1 and CDR2: MNHEY, SVGAGI. The trim removed 6 bases at V and 6 bases at J, leaving 8 bases unmatched. The CDR3 runs to 14 residues. The CDR3 loop reads CASSHGGAVDTQYF. The CDR3 coding sequence is TGTGCCAGCAGCCACGGGGGGGCGGTGGATACGCAGTATTTT.

This clonotype was seen only a few times. The chain uses TRBV4-2 and TRBJ2-1; TRBD2 agrees at 14 bases. The CDR3 sequence is 15 residues long. The germline V gene encodes CDR1 LGHNA and CDR2 YNFKEQ. The V and J ends lost 5 bases and 8 bases, in that order; junction bases with no gene match: 5. CDR3 amino acids: CASSARLAGGYEQFF. The CDR3 nucleotides read TGTGCCAGCAGCGCGCGACTAGCGGGGGGGTATGAGCAGTTCTTC.

This clonotype has more than one count but fewer than ten. The gene calls are TRBV6-5 and TRBJ1-4; maybe TRBD1 (6 bases). CDR1 is MNHEY, CDR2 SVGAGI, per germline. The CDR3 length is 18 residues. Between the trimmed V and J ends, which lost 6 bases and 0 bases, there was a span of 20 bases. The CDR3 region is CASSPTGTPLATNEKLFF. DNA of the CDR3: TGTGCCAGCAGCCCCACAGGGACCCCACTTGCAACTAATGAAAAACTGTTTTTT.

The CDR3 is CASSLSIYEQYF. The CDR3 coding sequence is TGTGCCAGCAGCTTATCAATCTACGAGCAGTACTTC. This rearrangement joins TRBV7-9 to TRBJ2-7; D is undetermined. The CDR3 has 12 residues. Per the germline V gene, CDR1 is SEHNR and CDR2 is FQNEAQ (reference sequence). V gave up 2 bases and J gave up 3 bases, with 5 bases separating them. Drawing the rest from reference TRBV7-9 and TRBJ2-7, the complete variable domain is DTGVSQNPRHKITKRGQNVTFRCDPISEHNRLYWYRQTLGQGPEFLTYFQNEAQLEKSRLLSDRFSAERPKGSFSTLEIQRTEQGDSAMYLCASSLSIYEQYFGPGTRLTVT.

The J gene is TRBJ1-1, the V gene TRBV4-1; D unresolved. Germline V gene data show CDR1 as MGHRA and CDR2 as YSYEKL. The V end was cut by 0 bases, the J end by 1 base, with 6 bases between. The CDR3 is 14 residues long. The CDR3 protein is CASSQDWGNTEAFF. Here the CDR3 DNA reads TGCGCCAGCAGCCAAGATTGGGGGAACACTGAAGCTTTCTTT.

This clonotype was counted a few times. This rearrangement joins TRBV19 to TRBJ2-5; no definite D call. V gave up 1 base and J gave up 12 bases, with 21 bases separating them. The V gene's germline CDR1 is LNHDA and CDR2 SQIVND (reference sequence). This CDR3 has 15 residues. In DNA form, the CDR3 reads TGTGCCAGTAGTATAGGATCCGCGCGACCGCGAGTTAAGTACTTC. It yields the protein CASSIGSARPRVKYF.

J is TRBJ1-4 and V is TRBV27, with 7 bases fitting TRBD1. CDR3 length: 12 amino acids. Looked up from germline, CDR1 is MNHEY and CDR2 is SMNVEV (reference sequence). V gave up 8 bases and J gave up 5 bases; unmatched junction bases: 2. This chain's CDR3 is CASGQVNEKLFF. DNA of the CDR3: TGTGCCAGCGGACAGGTGAATGAAAAACTGTTTTTT.

This clonotype appeared a single time. V gene TRBV18 combines with J gene TRBJ2-3, with a possible D match to TRBD1 (6 bases). Looked up from germline, CDR1 is KGHSH and CDR2 is LQKENI. This CDR3 comprises 16 residues. Trimming removed 0 bases from V and 0 bases from J, with 10 bases in between. This CDR3 reads CASSPPQGSSTDTQYF. In nucleotides, the CDR3 is TGTGCCAGCTCACCACCGCAGGGGTCTAGCACAGATACGCAGTATTTT.

A few counts support this clonotype. The chain has TRBV29-1 and TRBJ2-3; 11 bases match TRBD2. This CDR3 is built from 14 residues. Germline CDR1 SQVTM, CDR2 ANQGSEA. Trimming cost V 7 bases and J 4 bases; bases outside gene matches: 7. Here the CDR3 reads CSGIAGGRSDTQYF. Written as DNA, the CDR3 is TGCAGCGGTATAGCGGGGGGGCGTTCAGATACGCAGTATTTT.